This T cell receptor (beta chain) came from a study of OX40 agonist ivuxolimab in advanced cancers. Whole-study context: Prior anti-PD-1, anti-PD-L1 or anti-CTLA-4 therapy did not bar entry, and more than 35% had some. Three patients, one with hepatocellular carcinoma and two with cutaneous melanoma, responded partially. Study findings and constraints: Researchers report that CD8+ T cells had, on average, more expanded clones than CD4+.

The sample holds a few counts of this clone. Its antigen remains unknown. Sequencing used immunoSEQ multiplex PCR; TCRdb keeps in-frame clones, though not all of them. The sample comprises 70,000 to 100,000 clones, roughly 90% of which are singletons, and 0.3% to 0.45% rests with the top ten. Unmatched junction bases numbered 6, after V lost 2 bases and J lost 3 bases. This CDR3 has 14 amino acids. The germline V gene has CDR1 GTSNPN and CDR2 SVGIG (reference sequence). The chain joins TRBV30 to TRBJ1-1; 7 positions agree with TRBD1. The starting material was CD4+ or CD8+ T cells sorted from blood, obtained in a trial of the OX40 agonist ivuxolimab. This clonotype originated in an adult with an advanced solid tumor such as melanoma, head and neck, liver or kidney cancer. CDR3 in amino acids: CAWSYRDRYTEAFF. CDR3 sequence (DNA): TGTGCCTGGAGTTACCGGGACAGATACACTGAAGCTTTCTTT.